This T cell receptor beta chain was recorded in a study of T cells in localized non-small cell lung cancer. The method was immunoSEQ multiplex PCR; TCRdb's version includes in-frame clones alone and lacks a portion of them. Of roughly 26,000 clones in the sample, approximately 89% were seen once. The receptor was isolated from a female donor at least 60 years old with stage II squamous cell lung carcinoma. The sequenced sample was peripheral blood, obtained before any cancer treatment.

The chain's CDR3 is CAWSRASGIPETQYF. The CDR3 DNA is TGTGCCTGGAGTCGAGCTAGCGGGATCCCAGAGACCCAGTACTTC. This chain connects TRBV30 to TRBJ2-5, with TRBD2 matching over 9 bases. The CDR3 is 15 amino acids. Per the germline V gene, CDR1 is GTSNPN and CDR2 is SVGIG (reference sequence). V gave up 2 bases and J gave up 4 bases; unmatched junction bases: 8.